This T cell receptor beta chain derives from a study of cytotoxic CD8 clonotypes in ibrutinib-treated CLL. The CDR3 has 12 amino acids. The V gene lost 1 base and the J gene lost 5 bases, with 7 bases spanning the gap. Germline V CDR1 and CDR2: SGHDT, YYEEEE. Clones were read by immunoSEQ multiplex PCR, and TCRdb kept only the in-frame ones, dropping some. The sample includes 150,000 or so clones, 79% of them seen just once. The sequences come from PBMCs, collected after 12 months of ibrutinib treatment. The source of this sequence is a human donor with chronic lymphocytic leukemia. The chain employs TRBV5-6 and TRBJ2-7; D not certain. The CDR3 region is CASSLFTDEQYF. CDR3 in DNA: TGTGCCAGCAGCTTGTTTACAGACGAGCAGTACTTC.